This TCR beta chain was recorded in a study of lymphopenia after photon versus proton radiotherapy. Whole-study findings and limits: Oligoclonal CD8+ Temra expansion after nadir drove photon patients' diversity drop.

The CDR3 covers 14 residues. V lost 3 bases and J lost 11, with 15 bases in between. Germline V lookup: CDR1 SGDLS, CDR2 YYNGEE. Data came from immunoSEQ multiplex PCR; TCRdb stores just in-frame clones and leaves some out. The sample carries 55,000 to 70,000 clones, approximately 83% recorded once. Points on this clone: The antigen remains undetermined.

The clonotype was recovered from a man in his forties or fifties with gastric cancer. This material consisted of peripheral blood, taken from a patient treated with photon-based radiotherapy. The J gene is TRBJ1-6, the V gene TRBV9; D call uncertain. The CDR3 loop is CASSASEPSAPLHF. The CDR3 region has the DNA TGTGCCAGCAGCGCCTCCGAACCCTCGGCACCCCTCCACTTT. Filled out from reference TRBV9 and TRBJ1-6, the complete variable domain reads DSGVTQTPKHLITATGQRVTLRCSPRSGDLSVYWYQQSLDQGLQFLIQYYNGEERAKGNILERFSAQQFPDLHSELNLSSLELGDSALYFCASSASEPSAPLHFGNGTRLTVT.